This TCR beta chain was profiled in a study of control samples from healthy donors and cancer patients. The CDR3 extends over 15 amino acids. Germline trimming cut 2 bases from V and 0 bases from J; bases unmatched to any gene: 4. Germline V gene lookup returns CDR1 SGHTA and CDR2 FQGNSA. This clone was observed once. The protocol was immunoSEQ multiplex PCR, while the TCRdb copy is restricted to in-frame clones and leaves out a portion. Among about 130,000 clones listed, approximately 92% were seen once. This chain uses TRBV7-2 with TRBJ2-7; 7 positions match TRBD2. Material: PBMCs. The origin of this receptor is an older man with head and neck cancer. CDR3 region: CASSLPGTTSYEQYF. The CDR3 region has the DNA TGTGCCAGCAGCTTACCGGGGACTACCTCCTACGAGCAGTACTTC.